This T cell receptor beta chain was observed in a study of technical replicates of blood from a few donors. V was trimmed by 2 bases and J by 0 bases, leaving 7 bases between them. The germline V gene has CDR1 MNHNS and CDR2 SASEGT. The CDR3 is 14 amino acids. Using immunoSEQ multiplex PCR, the repertoire was profiled, and TCRdb retains in-frame clones only, with some absent. The sample lists almost 90,000 clones, roughly 94% seen once, with roughly 0.24% in the top ten. The sequencing sample was made of T cells isolated from PBMCs. The chain combines TRBV6-1 with TRBJ1-2, with D uncertain. This clonotype was obtained from a human donor in good health. The DNA for the CDR3 is TGTGCCAGCAGTGAATCAGTGACTAACTATGGCTACACCTTC. It codes for CASSESVTNYGYTF.